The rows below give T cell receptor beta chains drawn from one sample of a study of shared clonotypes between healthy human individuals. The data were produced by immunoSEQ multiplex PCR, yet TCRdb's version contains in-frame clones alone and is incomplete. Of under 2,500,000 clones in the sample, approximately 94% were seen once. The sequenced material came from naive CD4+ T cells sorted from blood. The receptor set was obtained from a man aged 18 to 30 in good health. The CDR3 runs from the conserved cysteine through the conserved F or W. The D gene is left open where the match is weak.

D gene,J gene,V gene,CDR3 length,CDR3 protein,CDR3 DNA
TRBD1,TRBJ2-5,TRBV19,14,CASSSEGAAKTQYF,TGTGCCAGTAGTAGCGAGGGGGCGGCGAAGACCCAGTACTTC
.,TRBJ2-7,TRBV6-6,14,CASRPPRGSYEQYF,TGTGCCAGCAGACCCCCTCGGGGCTCCTACGAGCAGTACTTC
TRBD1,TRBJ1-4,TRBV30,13,CACVQGAGEKLFF,TGTGCCTGCGTGCAGGGGGCTGGTGAAAAACTGTTTTTT
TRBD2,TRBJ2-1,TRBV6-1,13,CAARAGGYNEQFF,TGTGCCGCGAGGGCGGGGGGTTACAATGAGCAGTTCTTC
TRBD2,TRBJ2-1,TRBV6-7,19,CASSYGTSGRGSGFNEQFF,TGTGCCAGCAGTTACGGGACTAGCGGGAGAGGGTCGGGTTTCAATGAGCAGTTCTTC
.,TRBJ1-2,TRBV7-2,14,CASSLGLSLSGYTF,TGTGCCAGCAGCTTAGGGCTGAGCCTCTCTGGCTACACCTTC
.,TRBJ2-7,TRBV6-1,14,CASSDKKPPHEQYF,TGTGCCAGCAGTGATAAAAAACCCCCCCACGAGCAGTACTTC
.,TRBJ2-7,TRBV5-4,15,CASSWSQGRTYEQYF,TGTGCCAGCAGCTGGAGCCAGGGACGGACCTACGAGCAGTACTTC
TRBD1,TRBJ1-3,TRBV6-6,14,CASSGDRGSVTIYF,TGTGCCAGCAGCGGGGACAGGGGGTCGGTCACCATATATTTT
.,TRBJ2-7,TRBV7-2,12,CASTQSQQYLNF,TGTGCCAGCACCCAGTCGCAACAGTACCTTAACTTC